This T cell receptor beta chain was recorded in a study of blood T cell repertoires in COVID-19. Produced via immunoSEQ multiplex PCR; TCRdb's table is partial and in-frame only. The sample consists of 95,000 to 150,000 clones, roughly four fifths of them appearing once. Germline CDR1 LNHNV, CDR2 YYDKDF (reference sequence). V lost 0 bases and J lost 3, with 9 bases in between. This CDR3 region has 15 residues. Sequences were obtained from peripheral blood. This TCR was recovered from a man at least 80 years old with COVID-19, enrolled during active disease. This chain uses TRBV15 with TRBJ1-5, with a weak D call TRBD1 (5 bases). The CDR3 protein is CATSREVRVNQPQHF. The CDR3, as DNA: TGTGCCACCAGCAGAGAGGTCAGGGTCAATCAGCCCCAGCATTTT.